This TCR beta chain was documented in a study of blood T cell repertoires in COVID-19. Whole-study context: Samples representing acute and convalescent COVID-19 were sourced from the United States, Italy and Spain. PBMCs, B-cell-depleted T cells, or T cells provided the cDNA or gDNA that made up the material.

This CDR3 region has 13 residues. Trimming removed 7 bases from V and 3 bases from J, with 10 bases in between. Germline V lookup: CDR1 SNHLY, CDR2 FYNNEI. Using immunoSEQ multiplex PCR, the repertoire was profiled, and TCRdb retains in-frame clones only, with some absent. The sample lists more than 110,000 clones; just under 90% were seen once. This receptor was taken from a middle-aged woman with acute or convalescent COVID-19. Material for sequencing was peripheral blood. This chain connects TRBV2 to TRBJ1-5, with D uncertain. CDR3 residues: CASTGDYNQPQHF. DNA for the CDR3: TGTGCCAGCACGGGAGACTACAATCAGCCCCAGCATTTT.